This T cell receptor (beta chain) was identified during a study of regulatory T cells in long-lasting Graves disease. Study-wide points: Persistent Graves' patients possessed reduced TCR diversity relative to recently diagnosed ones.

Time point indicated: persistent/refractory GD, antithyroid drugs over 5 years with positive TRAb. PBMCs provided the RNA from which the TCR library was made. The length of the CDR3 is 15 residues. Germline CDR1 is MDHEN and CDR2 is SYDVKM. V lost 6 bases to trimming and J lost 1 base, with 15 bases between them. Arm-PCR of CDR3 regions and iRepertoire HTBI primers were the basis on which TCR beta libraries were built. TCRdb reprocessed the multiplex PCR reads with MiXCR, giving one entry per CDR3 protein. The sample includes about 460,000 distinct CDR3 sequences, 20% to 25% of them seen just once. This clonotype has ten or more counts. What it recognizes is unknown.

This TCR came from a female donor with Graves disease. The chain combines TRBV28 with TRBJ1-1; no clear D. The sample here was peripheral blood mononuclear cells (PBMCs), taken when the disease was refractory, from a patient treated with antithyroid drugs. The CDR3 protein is CASSSVLFSNTEAFF. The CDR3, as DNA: TGTGCCAGCAGCTCCGTGCTCTTCTCGAACACTGAAGCTTTCTTT. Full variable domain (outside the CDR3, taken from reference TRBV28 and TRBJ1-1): DVKVTQSSRYLVKRTGEKVFLECVQDMDHENMFWYRQDPGLGLRLIYFSYDVKMKEKGDIPEGYSVSREKKERFSLILESASTNQTSMYLCASSSVLFSNTEAFFGQGTRLTVV.